This is a list of T cell receptor beta chains from one sample in a study of Graves' ophthalmopathy and Graves' hyperthyroidism. TCRdb reanalysed the multiplex PCR reads using MiXCR and keeps one entry per CDR3 protein. Altogether 600,000 to 700,000 distinct CDR3 sequences are present, under 50% being singletons, with the ten largest covering 3% to 4%. Sequenced sample: peripheral blood. Receptor source: an adult man with Graves' ophthalmopathy. CDR3s include the opening cysteine and the closing phenylalanine or tryptophan. The D gene is left open where the match is weak. Some rows have no size entry. The others give once, few or many, or a class for an expanded clone.

d_gene,v_gene,j_gene,abundance,CDR3nt,CDR3aa
TRBD2,TRBV7-6,TRBJ2-5,many,TGTGCCAGCAGGCGACTAGCGGGGGGGTACCAAGAGACCCAGTACTTC,CASRRLAGGYQETQYF
NA,TRBV30,TRBJ2-2,NA,TGTGCCTGGGGTGGGACGTCTGTCGGGGAGCTGTTTTTT,CAWGGTSVGELFF
NA,TRBV7-9,TRBJ1-3,NA,TGCGCCAGCAGCCAAGCAAGGAGGGAAGGTGGAAACACCATATATTTT,CASSQARREGGNTIYF
NA,TRBV25-1,TRBJ1-2,many,TGTGCCAGCAGTGGGGGGGACCCCTATGGCTACACCTTC,CASSGGDPYGYTF
TRBD1,TRBV20-1,TRBJ1-1,many,TGCAGTGCTCGGACAGGGTTAGCTTTCTTT,CSARTGLAFF
NA,TRBV9,TRBJ2-7,NA,TGTGCCAGCAGCCCAACCCGCAGGGCGACCTACGAGCAGTACTTC,CASSPTRRATYEQYF
TRBD1,TRBV7-9,TRBJ1-1,NA,TGTGCCAGCAGCTTACTGGACAGGGCCACTGAAGCTTTCTTT,CASSLLDRATEAFF
NA,TRBV30,TRBJ1-5,NA,TGTGCCTGGAGTGAGCAGTCCAATCAGCCCCAGCATTTT,CAWSEQSNQPQHF
NA,TRBV5-4,TRBJ1-2,few,TGTGCCAGCAGCGCGGCCGGGACACCCGATATCTATGGCTACACCTTC,CASSAAGTPDIYGYTF
NA,TRBV15,TRBJ1-2,NA,TGTGCCACCAGCAGAGATGTGCAGAGTGGCTACACCTTC,CATSRDVQSGYTF
NA,TRBV12-3/TRBV12-4,TRBJ2-5,many,TGTGCCAGCAGTCCCCGGGACGCCAAAGAGACCCAGTACTTC,CASSPRDAKETQYF
NA,TRBV5-1,TRBJ1-5,NA,TGCGCCAGCAGCCAAGAAGATCCCGCTGGGTGGGGCCATCAGCCCCAGCATTTT,CASSQEDPAGWGHQPQHF
NA,TRBV5-8,TRBJ1-2,few,TGTGCCAGCAGCTTGGAGAGGGTCTATGGCTACACCTTC,CASSLERVYGYTF
NA,TRBV12-3/TRBV12-4,TRBJ1-2,NA,TGTGCCAGCAGTTCTCCCGGGACGGCGTATGGCTACACCTTC,CASSSPGTAYGYTF
NA,TRBV7-8,TRBJ1-2,NA,TGTGCCAGCAGCTTAGGACAGAAAGTTAACTATGGCTACACCTTC,CASSLGQKVNYGYTF
NA,TRBV5-6,TRBJ1-5,NA,TGTGCCAGCAGCTTGGGGAGCTTAAACCTTTATCAGCCCCAGCATTTT,CASSLGSLNLYQPQHF
NA,TRBV20-1,TRBJ1-2,many,TGCAGTGCTAGGACAGCGGCTAACTATGGCTACACCTTC,CSARTAANYGYTF
TRBD2,TRBV12-3/TRBV12-4,TRBJ2-7,NA,TGTGCCAGCAGTTTAACCCTAGCGGGAGGGCCTCTCGAGCAGTACTTC,CASSLTLAGGPLEQYF
NA,TRBV19,TRBJ1-1,NA,TGTGCCAGCTCACCCAGAAATGACAGGAACACTGAAGCTTTCTTT,CASSPRNDRNTEAFF
TRBD2,TRBV4-1,TRBJ2-7,few,TGCGCCAGCAGCCCGCGGGGGCGGGAGGCCACATACGAGCAGTACTTC,CASSPRGREATYEQYF
NA,TRBV9,TRBJ1-4,many,TGTGCCAGCAGCCCACCGTTGGGCCGGGAAAAACTGTTTTTT,CASSPPLGREKLFF
TRBD1,TRBV20-1,TRBJ1-5,NA,TGCAGTGCTAGAGGCGGACAGGGGGTTCAGCCCCAGCATTTT,CSARGGQGVQPQHF
NA,TRBV2,TRBJ2-7,many,TGTGCCAGCAGATTCGGGGAGCAGTACTTC,CASRFGEQYF
NA,TRBV15,TRBJ2-2,many,TGTGCCACCGTGGGGACGGCGCCCGCTTACACCGGGGAGCTGTTTTTT,CATVGTAPAYTGELFF
NA,TRBV10-3,TRBJ1-6,NA,TGTGCCATCAGTGAGTCGAATTCACCCCTCCACTTT,CAISESNSPLHF
NA,TRBV29-1,TRBJ2-7,many,TGCAGCGTTGGACAGGAACTCGAGCAGTACTTC,CSVGQELEQYF
NA,TRBV19,TRBJ2-5,many,TGTGCCAGTAGTATAGTGGCCCAAAAAGAGACCCAGTACTTC,CASSIVAQKETQYF
NA,TRBV6-1,TRBJ2-5,many,TGTGCCAGCAGTGAAGGGATTGCTAACCAAGAGACCCAGTACTTC,CASSEGIANQETQYF
NA,TRBV4-2,TRBJ2-7,many,TGTGCCAGCAGGGCGGAGAGAAGCTCCTACGAGCAGTACTTC,CASRAERSSYEQYF
TRBD1,TRBV5-1,TRBJ2-5,few,TGCGCCAGCAGCTGGGGACAGCCTAGGAAAGAGACCCAGTACTTC,CASSWGQPRKETQYF
TRBD1,TRBV25-1,TRBJ1-1,NA,TGTGCCACCAGGGACAGGGTTAACACTGAAGCTTTCTTT,CATRDRVNTEAFF
TRBD2,TRBV9,TRBJ2-2,once,TGTGCCAGCAGCGGAGCGGGAGGGGAGCTGTTTTTT,CASSGAGGELFF
TRBD1,TRBV12-3/TRBV12-4,TRBJ2-2,many,TGTGCCAGCAGTTCCGGACAGGGGGGGGTCGGGGAGCTGTTTTTT,CASSSGQGGVGELFF
NA,TRBV9,TRBJ1-1,many,TGTGCCAGCAGCCCCATGGATGGGGGAACTGAAGCTTTCTTT,CASSPMDGGTEAFF